This TCR beta chain was identified in a study of T cells in Graves' hyperthyroidism and ophthalmopathy. Study-wide background: Before any treatment, at initial diagnosis, peripheral blood was collected.

Trimming cost V 0 bases and J 1 base, with 7 bases left between them. The CDR3 contains 14 residues. Germline V gene lookup returns CDR1 SGHRS and CDR2 YFSETQ. The CDR3 regions of TCR beta were amplified from RNA transcripts. TCR CDR3 regions were first amplified by RT-PCR with HTBI primers. MiXCR, applied by TCRdb to the multiplex PCR reads, yields one record per CDR3 protein. This repertoire shows approximately 600,000 distinct CDR3 sequences, approximately 14% found once; its top ten account for more than 5%. The authors took PBMCs from 10 ml fresh peripheral blood. The sequence was collected from a woman aged 25 to 45 with Graves' hyperthyroidism that later progressed to Graves' ophthalmopathy. Sequenced material: blood. The chain links TRBV5-1 to TRBJ2-5; D not certain. CDR3 nucleotide sequence: TGCGCCAGCAGCTTGGCGCCTCCCCAAGAGACCCAGTACTTC. Protein product: CASSLAPPQETQYF.